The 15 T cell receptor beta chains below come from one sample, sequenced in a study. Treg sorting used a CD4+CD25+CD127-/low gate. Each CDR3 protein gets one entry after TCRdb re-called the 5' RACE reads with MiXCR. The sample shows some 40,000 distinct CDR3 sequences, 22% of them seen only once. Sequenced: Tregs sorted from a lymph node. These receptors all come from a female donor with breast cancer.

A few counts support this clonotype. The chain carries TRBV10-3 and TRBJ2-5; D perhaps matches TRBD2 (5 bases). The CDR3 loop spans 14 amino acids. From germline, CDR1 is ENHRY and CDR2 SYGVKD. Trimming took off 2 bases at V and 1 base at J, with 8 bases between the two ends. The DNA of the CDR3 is TGTGCCATCAGTGAGGCGGGTAGCCAAGAGACCCAGTACTTC. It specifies CAISEAGSQETQYF.

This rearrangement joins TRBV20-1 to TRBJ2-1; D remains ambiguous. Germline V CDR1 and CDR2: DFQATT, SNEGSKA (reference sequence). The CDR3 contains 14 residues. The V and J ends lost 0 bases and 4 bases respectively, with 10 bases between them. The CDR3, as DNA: TGCAGTGCTAGAGAGCGGAGAACATACAATGAGCAGTTCTTC. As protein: CSARERRTYNEQFF.

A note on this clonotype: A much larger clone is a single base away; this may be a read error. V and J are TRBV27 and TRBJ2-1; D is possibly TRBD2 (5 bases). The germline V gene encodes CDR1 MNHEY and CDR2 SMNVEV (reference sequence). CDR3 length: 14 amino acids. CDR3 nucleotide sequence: TGTGCCAGCAGTAACCCAGGACTGAACAATGAGCAGTCCTTC. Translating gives CASSNPGLNNEQSF.

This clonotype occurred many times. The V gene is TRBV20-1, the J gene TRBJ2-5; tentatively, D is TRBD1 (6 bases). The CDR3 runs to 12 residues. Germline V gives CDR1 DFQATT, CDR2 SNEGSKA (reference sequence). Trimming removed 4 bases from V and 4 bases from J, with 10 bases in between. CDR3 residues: CSANRGSETQYF. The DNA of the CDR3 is TGCAGTGCTAATAGGGGGTCAGAGACCCAGTACTTC.

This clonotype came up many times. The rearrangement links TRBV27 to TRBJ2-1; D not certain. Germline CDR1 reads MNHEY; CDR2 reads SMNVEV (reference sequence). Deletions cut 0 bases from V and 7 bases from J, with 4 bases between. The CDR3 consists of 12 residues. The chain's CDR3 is CASSLSGNEQFF. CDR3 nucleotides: TGTGCCAGCAGTTTATCTGGAAATGAGCAGTTCTTC.

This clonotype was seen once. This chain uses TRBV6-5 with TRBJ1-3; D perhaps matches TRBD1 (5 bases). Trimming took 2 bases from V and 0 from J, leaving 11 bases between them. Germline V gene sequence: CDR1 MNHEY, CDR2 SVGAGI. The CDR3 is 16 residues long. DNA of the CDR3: TGTGCCAGCAGTTACGGGGACGGAAACTCTGGAAACACCATATATTTT. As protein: CASSYGDGNSGNTIYF.

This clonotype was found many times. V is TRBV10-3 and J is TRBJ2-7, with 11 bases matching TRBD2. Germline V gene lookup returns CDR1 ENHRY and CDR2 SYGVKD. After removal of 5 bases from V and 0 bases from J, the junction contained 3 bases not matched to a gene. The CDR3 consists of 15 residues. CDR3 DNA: TGTGCCATCAGTCCGGGACTAGCGGACTCCTACGAGCAGTACTTC. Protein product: CAISPGLADSYEQYF.

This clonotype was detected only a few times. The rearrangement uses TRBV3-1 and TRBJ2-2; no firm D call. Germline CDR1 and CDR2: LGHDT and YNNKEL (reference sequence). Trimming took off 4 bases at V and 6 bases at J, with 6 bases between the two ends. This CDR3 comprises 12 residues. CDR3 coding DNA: TGTGCCAGCAGCCTTCGACCCGGGGAGCTGTTTTTT. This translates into CASSLRPGELFF.

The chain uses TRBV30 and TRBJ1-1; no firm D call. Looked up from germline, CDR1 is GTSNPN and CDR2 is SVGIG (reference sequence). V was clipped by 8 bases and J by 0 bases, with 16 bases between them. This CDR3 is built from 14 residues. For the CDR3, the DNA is TGTGCCGGAACCCCGACGGGGATGAACACTGAAGCTTTCTTT. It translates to CAGTPTGMNTEAFF.

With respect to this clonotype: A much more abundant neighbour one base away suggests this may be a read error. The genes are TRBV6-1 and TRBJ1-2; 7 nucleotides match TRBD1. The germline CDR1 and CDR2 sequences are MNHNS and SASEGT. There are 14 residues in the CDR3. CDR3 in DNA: TGTGCCAACAGTGATATAGGGGGCAGCTATGGCTACACCTTC. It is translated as CANSDIGGSYGYTF.

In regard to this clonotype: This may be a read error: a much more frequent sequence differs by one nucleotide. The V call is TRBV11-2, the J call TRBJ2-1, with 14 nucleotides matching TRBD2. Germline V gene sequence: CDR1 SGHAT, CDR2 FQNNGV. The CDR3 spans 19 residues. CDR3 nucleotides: TGTGCCAGCAGCTCCAGGGGGACCGCGACTAGCGGGAGGGTTCCTGAGCGGTTCTTC. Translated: CASSSRGTATSGRVPERFF.

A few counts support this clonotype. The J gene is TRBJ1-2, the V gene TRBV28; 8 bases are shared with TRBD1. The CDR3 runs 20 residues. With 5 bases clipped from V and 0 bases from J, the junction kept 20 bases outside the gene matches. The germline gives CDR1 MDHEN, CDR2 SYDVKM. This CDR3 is CASSPMRGQVSILANYGYTF. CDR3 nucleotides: TGTGCCAGCAGTCCCATGCGGGGACAGGTTTCAATCCTAGCTAACTATGGCTACACCTTC.

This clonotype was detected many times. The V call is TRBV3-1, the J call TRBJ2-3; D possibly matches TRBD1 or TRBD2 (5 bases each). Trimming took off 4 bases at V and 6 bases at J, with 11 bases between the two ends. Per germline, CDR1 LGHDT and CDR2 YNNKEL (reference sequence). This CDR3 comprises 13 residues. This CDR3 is CASSLEGSDTQYF. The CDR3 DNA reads TGTGCCAGCAGCCTTGAGGGGTCTGATACGCAGTATTTT.

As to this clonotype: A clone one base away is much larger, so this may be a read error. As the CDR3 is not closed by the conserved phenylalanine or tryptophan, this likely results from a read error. CDR3 bases: TGCGCCAGCAGCCGTAACAGGGTGAACAATGAGCAGTTCCTC. Translated, it gives CASSRNRVNNEQFL. The rearrangement uses TRBV4-1 and TRBJ2-1, with a weak D call TRBD1 (6 bases). Germline CDR1 MGHRA, CDR2 YSYEKL. The CDR3 has 14 residues. Trimming removed 4 bases at V and 5 bases at J, with 12 bases between.

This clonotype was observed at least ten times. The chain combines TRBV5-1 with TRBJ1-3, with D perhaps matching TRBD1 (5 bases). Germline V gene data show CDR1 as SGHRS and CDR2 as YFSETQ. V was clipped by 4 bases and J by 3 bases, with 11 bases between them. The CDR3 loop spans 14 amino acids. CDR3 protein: CASSPDSFGNTIYF. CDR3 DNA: TGCGCCAGCAGCCCCGACAGTTTTGGAAACACCATATATTTT.